Shown below are 10 T cell receptor beta chains from a single sample sequenced in a study of shared clonotypes between healthy human individuals. TCRdb keeps only in-frame clones here, not all; method: immunoSEQ multiplex PCR. The table records 2.3 million or so clones, approximately 95% of them present only once. The sequenced sample was naive CD4+ T cells from PBMCs. The subset here: CD45RA+ positively selected. These receptors originate from a man aged 18 to 30 in good health. Some clones in this sample may be carry-over from other donors' samples.

The V call is TRBV7-2, the J call TRBJ2-2; D gene unclear. In germline, CDR1 is SGHTA, CDR2 FQGNSA. Trimming took 5 bases from V and 0 from J, leaving 13 bases between them. This CDR3 comprises 16 residues. CDR3 amino acids: CASSLRRRSNTGELFF. CDR3 DNA: TGTGCCAGCAGCCTACGGCGGAGATCGAACACCGGGGAGCTGTTTTTT.

As concerns this clone: Other DNA sequences from this sample encode an identical CDR3 as well. The gene calls are TRBV30 and TRBJ1-2, with D possibly being TRBD1 (6 bases). CDR1 is GTSNPN, CDR2 SVGIG, per germline (reference sequence). The CDR3 is made up of 13 amino acids. V was trimmed by 2 bases and J by 4 bases, leaving 11 bases between them. The CDR3 loop is CAWSPDSLYGYTF. The CDR3 bases are TGTGCCTGGAGTCCGGACAGTCTCTATGGCTACACCTTC.

This clone was detected a few times. V is TRBV7-9 and J is TRBJ1-5, with 8 bases lining up with TRBD1. With 3 bases clipped from V and 15 bases from J, the junction kept 7 bases outside the gene matches. The CDR3 consists of 12 residues. Germline-derived CDR1 and CDR2 are SEHNR and FQNEAQ (reference sequence). The CDR3 region is CASSFGQGEGHF. In DNA, the CDR3 is TGTGCCAGCAGCTTCGGACAGGGAGAAGGGCATTTT.

Note on this clone: The sample contains more than one DNA sequence encoding this CDR3. CDR3 DNA: TGTGCCAGCAGCTTGGACTTCTCCTACGAGCAGTACTTC. It yields the protein CASSLDFSYEQYF. The chain joins TRBV7-9 to TRBJ2-7, with D maybe TRBD2 (5 bases). The CDR3 extends over 13 amino acids. From germline, CDR1 is SEHNR and CDR2 FQNEAQ (reference sequence). The V end was cut by 3 bases, the J end by 0 bases, with 6 bases between.

In the case of this clone: This same CDR3 is encoded by further DNA sequences in the sample. CDR3 sequence reads: CASSFPGGSYNEQFF. The CDR3 DNA is TGTGCCAGCAGTTTTCCGGGGGGCTCCTACAATGAGCAGTTCTTC. The rearrangement uses TRBV27 and TRBJ2-1; 7 bases are shared with TRBD2. Germline V gene data show CDR1 as MNHEY and CDR2 as SMNVEV (reference sequence). The CDR3 sequence is 15 residues long. After removal of 3 bases from V and 0 bases from J, the junction contained 2 bases not matched to a gene.

This clone was detected only once. The chain joins TRBV18 to TRBJ2-1, with D unresolved. The CDR3 sequence is 13 residues long. Germline CDR1 and CDR2: KGHSH and LQKENI. Between the trimmed V and J ends, which lost 9 bases and 0 bases, there was a span of 9 bases. This CDR3 is CASKEVSYNEQFF. The CDR3 region has the DNA TGTGCCAGTAAAGAAGTCTCCTACAATGAGCAGTTCTTC.

Remarks on this clone: Different DNA sequences within this sample yield the same CDR3. This chain connects TRBV5-1 to TRBJ2-5, with a possible D match to TRBD2 (5 bases). The CDR3 length is 14 residues. Germline CDR1 SGHRS, CDR2 YFSETQ. V was shortened by 0 bases and J by 4 bases, with 10 bases between the two germline ends. CDR3 bases: TGCGCCAGCAGCTTGGAAACGGCGGGAGAGACCCAGTACTTC. This codes for CASSLETAGETQYF.

Only one count was recorded for this clone. This rearrangement joins TRBV5-4 to TRBJ2-1; the match to TRBD1 covers 7 bases. Trimming took 3 bases from V and 3 from J; bases not matched to a gene: 9. Per germline, CDR1 SGHNT and CDR2 YYREEE (reference sequence). This CDR3 spans 16 amino acids. The CDR3 sequence: CASSSGQQGVYNEQFF. In DNA, the CDR3 is TGTGCCAGCAGCTCTGGGCAGCAGGGGGTCTACAATGAGCAGTTCTTC.

This clone was detected only once. The rearrangement uses TRBV5-6 and TRBJ2-2, with TRBD1 as a possible D gene (5 bases). With 4 bases removed from V and 0 bases from J, the gap between germline ends came to 13 bases. The germline CDR1 and CDR2 sequences are SGHDT and YYEEEE. The CDR3 sequence is 16 residues long. In DNA, the CDR3 is TGTGCCAGCAGCCGCTTGGTGGGGCCGAACACCGGGGAGCTGTTTTTT. It specifies CASSRLVGPNTGELFF.

The CDR3 sequence: CASSLLTQGTEAFF. CDR3 DNA: TGTGCCAGCAGCTTATTAACCCAGGGGACTGAAGCTTTCTTT. The chain combines TRBV11-2 with TRBJ1-1; D is perhaps TRBD1 (6 bases). The CDR3 loop spans 14 amino acids. V dropped 2 bases and J dropped 5 bases, with 12 bases sitting between them. The germline V gene has CDR1 SGHAT and CDR2 FQNNGV.